The T cell receptor beta chain described here comes from a study of T cell responses to AZD1222 COVID-19 vaccine. Whole-study results and caveats: Researchers took repertoire samples only after the peak T cell response had come. In a largely white British group with more females than males, clonal diversity was possibly underestimated. Reports indicate that nearly half of spike-specific TCRs are directed at unmutated variant regions. Spike-specific TCRs gained breadth and depth after people received two AZD1222 doses.

Turning to this clone: Its specificity is not known.

Trimming shortened V by 5 bases and J by 1 base, and 12 bases separated the two germline ends. This CDR3 contains 14 residues. CDR1 and CDR2 from the germline V gene are SGHVS and FQNEAQ. Clones were read by immunoSEQ multiplex PCR, and TCRdb kept only the in-frame ones, dropping some. This table holds 130,000 or so clones, approximately 90% found once. V usage is TRBV7-8 and J usage is TRBJ2-7; TRBD1 is a possible D gene (7 bases). The TCR was taken from an adult who received the MenACWY meningococcal vaccine as a control. This specimen was peripheral blood, taken 28 days after the second dose of the MenACWY control vaccine. The CDR3, as DNA: TGTGCCAGCAGCGGGCGGGACAGATCCTACGAGCAGTACTTC. Translation gives CASSGRDRSYEQYF.